This entry concerns a single T cell receptor (beta chain). The antigen is undetermined. These data come from a study of monozygotic twins with inflammatory bowel disease. UMIs that had a 6-nucleotide sample barcode were put in using template switching. TCRdb reprocessed the 5' RACE reads; each CDR3 protein has one entry and no DNA is given. With nearly 450,000 distinct CDR3 sequences in the sample, the ten largest clones hold 2.4%. Overall study findings and caveats: IBD patients shared fewer clonotypes with other individuals than healthy twins, especially patients with disease activity signs. IBD-affected twins scored below their healthy co-twins in TCRbeta diversity (inverse Simpson). None of the different T cell subtypes could be distinguished from one another.

The length of the CDR3 is 13 residues. The germline V gene has CDR1 DFQATT and CDR2 SNEGSKA (reference sequence). The chain carries TRBV20-1 and TRBJ2-1; TCRdb lists TRBD1, though no DNA is available to test this call. This receptor was taken from a human donor with ulcerative colitis or Crohn's disease, or a healthy co-twin of an affected twin (not recorded which). The specimen was blood. The CDR3 is CSAHRDSYNEQFF.